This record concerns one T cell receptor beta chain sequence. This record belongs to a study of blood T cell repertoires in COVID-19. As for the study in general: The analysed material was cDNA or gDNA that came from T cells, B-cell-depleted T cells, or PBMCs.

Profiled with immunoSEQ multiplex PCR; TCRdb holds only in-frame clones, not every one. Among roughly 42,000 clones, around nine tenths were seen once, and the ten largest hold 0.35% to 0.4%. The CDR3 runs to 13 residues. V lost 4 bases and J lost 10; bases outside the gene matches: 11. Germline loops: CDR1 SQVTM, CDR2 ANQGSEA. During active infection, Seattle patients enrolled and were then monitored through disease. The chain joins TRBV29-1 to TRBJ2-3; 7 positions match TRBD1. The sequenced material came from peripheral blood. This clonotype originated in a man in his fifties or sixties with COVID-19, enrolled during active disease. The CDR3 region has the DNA TGCAGCGTTGTTCATCGACAGGGAATTGCGCAGTATTTT. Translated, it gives CSVVHRQGIAQYF.